What follows is one TCR beta chain and its context. This clonotype was counted many times. No antigen is known for it. Base qualities are missing; no much larger clone stands one base away. The entry originates in a study of human T cells and chemical hapten exposure (dated by TCRdb to about 2021). About the study as a whole: For sensitization, 2% DPC in acetone was applied to a 2 cm by 2 cm area of upper inner arm skin. Throughout the study period of around 25 weeks, patients also received therapeutic DPC doses to the scalp every week. Patch testing was performed on the upper back with Finn chambers containing 0.01% DPC, and the patch tests were scored after 6 days according to International Contact Dermatitis Research Group standards. The mostly female patient cohort included alopecia areata with under or over 50% scalp involvement, alopecia totalis and alopecia universalis. Libraries were combined into a pool for sequencing, and differences in TCR yield between samples came mainly from small differences in library volumes within the pool. Peripheral blood TCR repertoire changes were tracked in vivo in alopecia patients during primary and secondary sensitization to the hapten diphenylcyclopropenone (DPC). Patient blood was sampled pre-sensitization (week 0) and at 2, 6 and about 24 weeks after DPC sensitization. Nearly 30 alopecia patients provided blood for TCR sequencing at one to four time points (pre-sensitization, 2, 6 and 24 weeks).

This specimen's time point label, interpreted: patch test 1, 2 weeks after DPC sensitization. The treatment or condition label, read with the paper, signifies: therapeutic diphenylcyclopropenone sensitization with weekly scalp DPC. Blood at each patch-test visit was drawn before the patch test was applied. To be eligible, patients had to be aged 18 to 70, diagnosed with alopecia and judged suitable for DPC therapy, while pregnant patients were excluded. Unfractionated whole blood was collected in Tempus Blood RNA tubes, and total RNA was extracted from that blood. Library preparation employed RACE. This sample was sequenced with a NextSeq 500. Library preparation attached unique molecular identifiers to individual cDNA molecules for quantitative, reproducible TCR counting. Each blood RNA sample was used to sequence both TCR alpha and TCR beta chains. In the authors' own workflow: Samples had a median of about 96,000 TCRs, with a range from 23,224 to 690,600. The Decombinator software suite was used to annotate V, J and CDR3 in the TCR reads. To make PS versus PT1 abundance plots, every sample was subsampled to the same number of TCRs (28,000). TCRs were defined as expanded if absent before sensitization and observed at least eight times at the 2-week time point. TCRdb reprocessing: public reads trimmed at Q25 with fastp, clones called with MiXCR, in-frame beta chains kept. Each record represents a unique CDR3 protein, reported with the most common genes and DNA among its rows. These V and J calls originate from TCRdb's pipeline instead of the authors' own analysis. The sample table lists fewer than 130,000 distinct CDR3 sequences, 11% of them with a count of one. The ten largest account for under 4.5% of the sample.

Broader findings and caveats from the paper: Alopecia, a presumed autoimmune disease, was present in all patients, so the immune response of the patients might differ from that of healthy individuals. After repeated subsampling, changes were observed in the strength of the expansion versus patch-test correlation and in the threshold at which the correlation became significant. A positive correlation was found between the number of PT1 expanded TCRs and patch test score, with significance reached at thresholds 8, 16 and 32 but not 4. No change with DPC sensitization was found in the number of TCRs above 1 in 1000 frequency, and no evidence of global repertoire structure alterations was found. Expanded TCRs formed significantly more large CDR3 similarity clusters than pre-sensitization or healthy control sets, consistent with antigen-driven responses.

The junction shows trimming of 6 bases on V and 0 bases on J, plus 12 bases between the germline ends. The CDR3 numbers 15 residues from cysteine through phenylalanine. CDR3 DNA only is kept here, 45 bases in frame from base 1. Reading the germline V gene gives CDR1 SGHTA and CDR2 FQGNSA. The chain is made from TRBV7-2 and TRBJ2-1; the D gene identity is not certain. This clonotype originated in a woman aged 40 to 50 with alopecia areata. Some clones in this sample may be carry-over from other donors' samples. Sequences were derived from whole blood, sampled in connection with sensitization to the hapten diphenylcyclopropenone (DPC). The DNA sequence is as follows: TGTGCCAGCAGTCCCGACTGGAGCTCCTACAATGAGCAGTTCTTC. The translation is CASSPDWSSYNEQFF.